The rows below give T cell receptor beta chains drawn from one sample of a study of radiotherapy plus CTLA-4 blockade in lung cancer. Repertoires were generated with immunoSEQ multiplex PCR, while TCRdb's copy carries only in-frame clones and drops some. The sample has more than 25,000 clones, approximately 79% seen once; the top ten hold roughly 7.5%. The source material was peripheral blood, sampled from a patient treated with radiotherapy plus ipilimumab. These receptors were obtained from a human donor with non-small cell lung cancer who had stable disease on radiotherapy plus ipilimumab. CDR3s include the opening cysteine and the closing phenylalanine or tryptophan. The D gene is left open where the match is weak. The size entry is marked missing in some rows and otherwise reads once, few, many or a size class.

j_gene: TRBJ1-6
abundance: NA
v_gene: TRBV5-1
d_gene: NA
CDR3aa: CASSLDFSRGSPLHF
CDR3nt: TGCGCCAGCAGCTTGGATTTCAGCAGAGGTTCACCCCTCCACTTT

j_gene: TRBJ2-2
abundance: NA
v_gene: TRBV12-5
d_gene: NA
CDR3aa: CASGLDTQGAGELFF
CDR3nt: TGTGCTAGTGGTTTGGATACCCAGGGTGCCGGGGAGCTGTTTTTT

j_gene: TRBJ2-7
abundance: NA
v_gene: TRBV7-2
d_gene: NA
CDR3aa: CASSDSGYEQYF
CDR3nt: TGTGCCAGCAGCGACTCGGGGTACGAGCAGTACTTC

j_gene: TRBJ1-4
abundance: NA
v_gene: TRBV28
d_gene: NA
CDR3aa: CASSSKDIPSNEKLFF
CDR3nt: TGTGCCAGCAGTTCTAAAGACATACCAAGTAATGAAAAACTGTTTTTT

j_gene: TRBJ1-5
abundance: NA
v_gene: TRBV11-2
d_gene: TRBD1
CDR3aa: CASSFQGGQPQHF
CDR3nt: TGTGCCAGCAGCTTCCAGGGGGGCCAGCCCCAGCATTTT

j_gene: TRBJ2-3
abundance: NA
v_gene: TRBV5-1
d_gene: TRBD2
CDR3aa: CASSLPGAGGSTDTQYF
CDR3nt: TGCGCCAGCAGCCTCCCTGGAGCGGGGGGATCCACAGATACGCAGTATTTT

j_gene: TRBJ2-2
abundance: NA
v_gene: TRBV27
d_gene: NA
CDR3aa: CASTGTLNTGELFF
CDR3nt: TGTGCCAGCACCGGGACGCTAAACACCGGGGAGCTGTTTTTT

j_gene: TRBJ1-4
abundance: NA
v_gene: TRBV19
d_gene: NA
CDR3aa: CASSSHYRSANEKLFF
CDR3nt: TGTGCCAGTAGTTCACACTACAGGTCGGCTAATGAAAAACTGTTTTTT

j_gene: TRBJ2-3
abundance: NA
v_gene: TRBV29-1
d_gene: TRBD1
CDR3aa: CSVERDSNTDTQYF
CDR3nt: TGCAGCGTTGAGAGGGACAGTAACACAGATACGCAGTATTTT

j_gene: TRBJ1-1
abundance: few
v_gene: TRBV20-1
d_gene: NA
CDR3aa: CSARDYTEAFF
CDR3nt: TGCAGTGCTAGAGATTACACTGAAGCTTTCTTT

j_gene: TRBJ1-3
abundance: NA
v_gene: TRBV7-2
d_gene: NA
CDR3aa: CASSSTLRGSGNTIYF
CDR3nt: TGTGCCAGCAGCTCGACACTCAGGGGCTCTGGAAACACCATATATTTT

j_gene: TRBJ1-1
abundance: NA
v_gene: TRBV19
d_gene: NA
CDR3aa: CAIRDAITPEAFF
CDR3nt: TGTGCCATACGGGACGCCATCACTCCTGAAGCTTTCTTT

j_gene: TRBJ1-2
abundance: NA
v_gene: TRBV14
d_gene: NA
CDR3aa: CASSLGTRGYTF
CDR3nt: TGTGCCAGCAGCCTGGGGACCAGGGGCTACACCTTC

j_gene: TRBJ1-5
abundance: NA
v_gene: TRBV11-2
d_gene: NA
CDR3aa: CASSFQGAGQPQHF
CDR3nt: TGTGCCAGCAGCTTTCAAGGGGCAGGTCAGCCCCAGCATTTT

j_gene: TRBJ1-5
abundance: NA
v_gene: TRBV28
d_gene: NA
CDR3aa: CASSQSFGGRQPQHF
CDR3nt: TGTGCCAGCAGCCAAAGTTTCGGGGGCCGGCAGCCCCAGCATTTT

j_gene: TRBJ2-4
abundance: once
v_gene: TRBV5-4
d_gene: NA
CDR3aa: CASSLQVAKNIQYF
CDR3nt: TGTGCCAGCAGCTTACAGGTAGCCAAAAACATTCAGTACTTC

j_gene: TRBJ1-2
abundance: NA
v_gene: TRBV10-2
d_gene: NA
CDR3aa: CASSGIYGYTF
CDR3nt: TGCGCCAGCAGTGGGATCTATGGCTACACCTTC

j_gene: TRBJ1-6
abundance: NA
v_gene: TRBV10-1
d_gene: NA
CDR3aa: CASSPNQGRASPLHF
CDR3nt: TGCGCCAGCAGTCCCAACCAAGGAAGGGCATCACCCCTCCACTTT

j_gene: TRBJ1-2
abundance: NA
v_gene: TRBV5-1
d_gene: NA
CDR3aa: CASSGGVGGNYGYTF
CDR3nt: TGCGCCAGCAGCGGGGGGGTTGGGGGTAACTATGGCTACACCTTC

j_gene: TRBJ1-5
abundance: NA
v_gene: TRBV18
d_gene: NA
CDR3aa: CASSPLAVGIGQPQHF
CDR3nt: TGTGCCAGCTCACCTTTGGCAGTCGGAATCGGTCAGCCCCAGCATTTT

j_gene: TRBJ2-1
abundance: NA
v_gene: TRBV20-1
d_gene: NA
CDR3aa: CSASRLNEQFF
CDR3nt: TGCAGTGCTAGCCGCCTCAATGAGCAGTTCTTC

j_gene: TRBJ2-3
abundance: NA
v_gene: TRBV5-1
d_gene: NA
CDR3aa: CATTLTDTDTQYF
CDR3nt: TGCGCCACGACCTTGACGGACACAGATACGCAGTATTTT

j_gene: TRBJ2-3
abundance: NA
v_gene: TRBV5-1
d_gene: NA
CDR3aa: CASSSGLTFTDTQYF
CDR3nt: TGCGCCAGCAGCTCCGGACTAACCTTCACAGATACGCAGTATTTT

j_gene: TRBJ1-3
abundance: NA
v_gene: TRBV11-2
d_gene: NA
CDR3aa: CASSLEGTGEWGTIYF
CDR3nt: TGTGCCAGCAGCTTAGAGGGCACCGGAGAGTGGGGCACCATATATTTT

j_gene: TRBJ2-5
abundance: NA
v_gene: TRBV9
d_gene: NA
CDR3aa: CASSVATSTADGETQYF
CDR3nt: TGTGCCAGCAGCGTAGCTACGTCTACCGCGGACGGAGAGACCCAGTACTTC

j_gene: TRBJ1-4
abundance: NA
v_gene: TRBV9
d_gene: NA
CDR3aa: CASSAPGANEKLFF
CDR3nt: TGTGCCAGCAGCGCGCCAGGGGCTAATGAAAAACTGTTTTTT

j_gene: TRBJ2-1
abundance: once
v_gene: TRBV19
d_gene: TRBD2
CDR3aa: CASAGASGGTEQFF
CDR3nt: TGTGCCAGCGCCGGGGCTAGCGGGGGGACTGAGCAGTTCTTC

j_gene: TRBJ2-1
abundance: NA
v_gene: TRBV7-9
d_gene: TRBD1
CDR3aa: CASSQGQGIYNEQFF
CDR3nt: TGTGCCAGCAGCCAAGGACAGGGGATCTACAATGAGCAGTTCTTC

j_gene: TRBJ2-7
abundance: NA
v_gene: TRBV6-5
d_gene: NA
CDR3aa: CASSVVRADEQYF
CDR3nt: TGTGCCAGCAGTGTAGTCAGGGCCGACGAGCAGTACTTC

j_gene: TRBJ2-5
abundance: NA
v_gene: TRBV20-1
d_gene: NA
CDR3aa: CSARRTETQYF
CDR3nt: TGCAGTGCTAGAAGAACAGAGACCCAGTACTTC

j_gene: TRBJ1-5
abundance: few
v_gene: TRBV4-3
d_gene: NA
CDR3aa: CASSQIASKDQPQHF
CDR3nt: TGCGCCAGCAGCCAAATCGCCTCAAAGGATCAGCCCCAGCATTTT

j_gene: TRBJ1-1
abundance: NA
v_gene: TRBV4-3
d_gene: TRBD1
CDR3aa: CASSQQGQGNTEAFF
CDR3nt: TGCGCCAGCAGCCAACAGGGACAGGGGAACACTGAAGCTTTCTTT

j_gene: TRBJ1-4
abundance: NA
v_gene: TRBV23-1
d_gene: NA
CDR3aa: CASSPTATNEKLFF
CDR3nt: TGCGCCAGCAGTCCGACAGCAACTAATGAAAAACTGTTTTTT

j_gene: TRBJ2-5
abundance: NA
v_gene: TRBV6-5
d_gene: NA
CDR3aa: CASSPLTQETQYF
CDR3nt: TGTGCCAGCAGTCCACTCACGCAAGAGACCCAGTACTTC

j_gene: TRBJ2-2
abundance: NA
v_gene: TRBV19
d_gene: NA
CDR3aa: CASSTDINTGELFF
CDR3nt: TGTGCCAGTAGCACGGACATCAACACCGGGGAGCTGTTTTTT

j_gene: TRBJ1-2
abundance: NA
v_gene: TRBV5-1
d_gene: TRBD1
CDR3aa: CASSGDRTYYGYTF
CDR3nt: TGCGCCAGCAGCGGGGACAGAACCTACTATGGCTACACCTTC

j_gene: TRBJ1-1
abundance: NA
v_gene: TRBV20-1
d_gene: NA
CDR3aa: CSAREMGF
CDR3nt: TGCAGTGCTAGAGAGATGGGGTTT

j_gene: TRBJ1-5
abundance: NA
v_gene: TRBV6-5
d_gene: NA
CDR3aa: CASRTRGAYQPQHF
CDR3nt: TGTGCCAGCAGGACGCGGGGGGCTTATCAGCCCCAGCATTTT

j_gene: TRBJ1-1
abundance: NA
v_gene: TRBV29-1
d_gene: NA
CDR3aa: CSVTVVNTEAFF
CDR3nt: TGCAGCGTTACAGTAGTGAACACTGAAGCTTTCTTT

j_gene: TRBJ1-2
abundance: NA
v_gene: TRBV27
d_gene: NA
CDR3aa: CASSDRRGGYGYTF
CDR3nt: TGTGCCAGCAGTGACCGCAGGGGCGGCTATGGCTACACCTTC

j_gene: TRBJ1-3
abundance: NA
v_gene: TRBV30
d_gene: TRBD1
CDR3aa: CAWRPLGSGTGTGNTIYF
CDR3nt: TGTGCCTGGAGGCCCCTGGGATCCGGGACAGGGACTGGAAACACCATATATTTT